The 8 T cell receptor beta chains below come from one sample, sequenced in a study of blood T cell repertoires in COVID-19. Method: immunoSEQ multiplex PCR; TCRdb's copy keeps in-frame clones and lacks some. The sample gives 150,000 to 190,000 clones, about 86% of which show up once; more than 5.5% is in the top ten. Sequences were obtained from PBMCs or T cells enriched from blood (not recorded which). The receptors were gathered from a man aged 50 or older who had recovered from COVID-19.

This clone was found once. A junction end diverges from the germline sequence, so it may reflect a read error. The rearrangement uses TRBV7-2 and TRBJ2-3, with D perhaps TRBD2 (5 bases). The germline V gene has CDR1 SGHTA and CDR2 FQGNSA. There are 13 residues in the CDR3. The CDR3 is CASSLDRSARRGF. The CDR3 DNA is TGTGCCAGCAGCTTAGATAGGAGCGCCCGCCGGGGTTTT.

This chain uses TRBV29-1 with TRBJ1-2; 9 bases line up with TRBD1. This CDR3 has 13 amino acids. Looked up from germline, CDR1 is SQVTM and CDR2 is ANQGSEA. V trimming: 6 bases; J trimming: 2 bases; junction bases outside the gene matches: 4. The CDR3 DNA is TGCAGCGTAAGGGACAGGGAGAACTATGGCTACACCTTC. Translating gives CSVRDRENYGYTF.

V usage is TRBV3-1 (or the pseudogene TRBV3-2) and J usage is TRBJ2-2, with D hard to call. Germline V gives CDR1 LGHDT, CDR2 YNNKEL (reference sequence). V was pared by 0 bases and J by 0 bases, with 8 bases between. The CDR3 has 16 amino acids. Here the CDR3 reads CASSQEYITNTGELFF. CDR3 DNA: TGTGCCAGCAGCCAAGAGTACATTACGAACACCGGGGAGCTGTTTTTT.

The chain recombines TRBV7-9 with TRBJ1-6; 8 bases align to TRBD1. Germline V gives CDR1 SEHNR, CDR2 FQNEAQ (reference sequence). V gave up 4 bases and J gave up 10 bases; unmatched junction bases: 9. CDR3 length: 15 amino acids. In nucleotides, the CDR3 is TGTGCCAGCAGCTCCACAGACAGGGGAATATCACCCCTCCACTTT. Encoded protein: CASSSTDRGISPLHF.

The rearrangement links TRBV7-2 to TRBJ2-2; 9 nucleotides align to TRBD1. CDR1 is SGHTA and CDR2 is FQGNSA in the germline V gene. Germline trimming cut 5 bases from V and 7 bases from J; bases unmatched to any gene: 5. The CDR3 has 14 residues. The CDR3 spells CASSPTGGGGELFF. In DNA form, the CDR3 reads TGTGCCAGCAGCCCCACAGGGGGCGGCGGGGAGCTGTTTTTT.

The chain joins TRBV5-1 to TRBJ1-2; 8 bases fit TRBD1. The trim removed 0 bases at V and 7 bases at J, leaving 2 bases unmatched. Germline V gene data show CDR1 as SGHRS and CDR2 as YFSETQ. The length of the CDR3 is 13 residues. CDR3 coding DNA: TGCGCCAGCAGCTTGGGACAGGGGTCTGGCTACACCTTC. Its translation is CASSLGQGSGYTF.

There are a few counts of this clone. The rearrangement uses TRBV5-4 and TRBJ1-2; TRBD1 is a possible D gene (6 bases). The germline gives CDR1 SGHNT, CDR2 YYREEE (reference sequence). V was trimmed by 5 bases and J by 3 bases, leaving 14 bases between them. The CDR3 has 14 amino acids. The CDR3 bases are TGTGCCAGCAGTCCCGGACAGTCGGACTATGGCTACACCTTC. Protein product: CASSPGQSDYGYTF.

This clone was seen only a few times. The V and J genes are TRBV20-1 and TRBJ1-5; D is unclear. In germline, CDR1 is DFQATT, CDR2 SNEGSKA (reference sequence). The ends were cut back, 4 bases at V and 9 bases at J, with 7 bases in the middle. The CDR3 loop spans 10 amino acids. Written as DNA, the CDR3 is TGCAGTGCTACTCGGAGGCCCCAGCATTTT. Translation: CSATRRPQHF.